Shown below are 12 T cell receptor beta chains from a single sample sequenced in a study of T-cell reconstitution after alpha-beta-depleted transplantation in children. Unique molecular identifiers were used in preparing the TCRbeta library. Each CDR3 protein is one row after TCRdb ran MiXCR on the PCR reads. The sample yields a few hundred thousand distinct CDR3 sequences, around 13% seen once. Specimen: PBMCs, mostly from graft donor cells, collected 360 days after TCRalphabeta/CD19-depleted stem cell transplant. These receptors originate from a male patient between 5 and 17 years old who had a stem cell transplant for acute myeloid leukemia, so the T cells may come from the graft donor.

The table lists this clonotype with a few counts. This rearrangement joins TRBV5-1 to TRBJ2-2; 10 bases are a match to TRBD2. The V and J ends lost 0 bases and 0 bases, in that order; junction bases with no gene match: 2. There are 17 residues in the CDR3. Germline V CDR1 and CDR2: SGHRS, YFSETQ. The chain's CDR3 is CASSLGGLAANTGELFF. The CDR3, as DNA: TGCGCCAGCAGCTTGGGAGGACTAGCGGCGAACACCGGGGAGCTGTTTTTT.

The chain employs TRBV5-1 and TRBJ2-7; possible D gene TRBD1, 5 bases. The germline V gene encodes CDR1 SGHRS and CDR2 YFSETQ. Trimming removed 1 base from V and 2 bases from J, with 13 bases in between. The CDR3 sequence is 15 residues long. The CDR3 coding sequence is TGCGCCAGCAGCTTGCGGGTACAGGCCCCCTACGAGCAGTACTTC. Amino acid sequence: CASSLRVQAPYEQYF. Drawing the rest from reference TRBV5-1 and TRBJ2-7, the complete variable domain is KAGVTQTPRYLIKTRGQQVTLSCSPISGHRSVSWYQQTPGQGLQFLFEYFSETQRNKGNFPGRFSGRQFSNSRSEMNVSTLELGDSALYLCASSLRVQAPYEQYFGPGTRLTVT.

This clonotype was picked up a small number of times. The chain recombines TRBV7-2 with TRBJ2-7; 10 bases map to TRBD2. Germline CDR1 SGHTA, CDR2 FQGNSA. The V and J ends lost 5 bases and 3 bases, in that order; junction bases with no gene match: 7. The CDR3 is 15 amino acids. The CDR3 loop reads CASSLAVAGGYEQYF. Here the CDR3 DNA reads TGTGCCAGCAGCCTCGCTGTAGCGGGAGGCTACGAGCAGTACTTC.

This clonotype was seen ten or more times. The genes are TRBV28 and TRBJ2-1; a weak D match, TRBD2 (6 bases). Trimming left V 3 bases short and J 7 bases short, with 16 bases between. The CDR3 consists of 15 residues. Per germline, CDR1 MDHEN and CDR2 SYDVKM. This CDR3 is CASSFAGRASNEQFF. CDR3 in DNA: TGTGCCAGCAGTTTCGCGGGACGGGCCAGTAATGAGCAGTTCTTC.

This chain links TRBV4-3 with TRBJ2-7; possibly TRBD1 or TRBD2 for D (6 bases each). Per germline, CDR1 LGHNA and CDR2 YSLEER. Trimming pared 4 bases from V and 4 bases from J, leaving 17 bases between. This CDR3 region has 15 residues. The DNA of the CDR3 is TGCGCCAGCAGCCCGGAGGGGGGATTGGCTTACGAGCAGTACTTC. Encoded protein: CASSPEGGLAYEQYF.

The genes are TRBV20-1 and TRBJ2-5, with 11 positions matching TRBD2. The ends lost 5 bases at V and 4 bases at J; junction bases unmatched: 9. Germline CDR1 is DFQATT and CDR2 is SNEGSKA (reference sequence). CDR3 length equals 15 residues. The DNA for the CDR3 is TGCAGTGCTTACGTAGCGGGAGGGCCTAGAGAGACCCAGTACTTC. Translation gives CSAYVAGGPRETQYF.

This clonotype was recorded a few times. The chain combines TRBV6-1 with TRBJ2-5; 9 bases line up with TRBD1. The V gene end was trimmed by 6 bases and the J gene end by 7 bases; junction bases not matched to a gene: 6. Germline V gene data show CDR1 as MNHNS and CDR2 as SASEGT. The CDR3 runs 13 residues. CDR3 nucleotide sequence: TGTGCCAGCAGGGACAGGGGTAAAGGGACCCAGTACTTC. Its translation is CASRDRGKGTQYF.

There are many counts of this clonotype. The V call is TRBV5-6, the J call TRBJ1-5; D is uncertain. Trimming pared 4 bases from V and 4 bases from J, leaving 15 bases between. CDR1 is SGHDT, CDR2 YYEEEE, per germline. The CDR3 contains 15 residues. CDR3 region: CASSLRGPFNQPQHF. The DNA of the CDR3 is TGTGCCAGCAGCCTTCGAGGACCTTTTAATCAGCCCCAGCATTTT.

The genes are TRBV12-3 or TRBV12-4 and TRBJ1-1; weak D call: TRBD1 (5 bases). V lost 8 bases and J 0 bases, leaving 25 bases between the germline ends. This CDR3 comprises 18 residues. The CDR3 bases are TGTGCCAGCGTCCTCCTCTTAGGGGAAGGGAGCCTGAACACTGAAGCTTTCTTT. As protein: CASVLLLGEGSLNTEAFF.

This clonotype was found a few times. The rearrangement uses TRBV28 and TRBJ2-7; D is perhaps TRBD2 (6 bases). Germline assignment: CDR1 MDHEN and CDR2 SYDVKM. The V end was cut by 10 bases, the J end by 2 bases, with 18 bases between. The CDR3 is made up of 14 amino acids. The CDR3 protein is CATCLRDGTYEQYF. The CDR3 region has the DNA TGTGCCACATGCCTGCGGGACGGAACCTACGAGCAGTACTTC. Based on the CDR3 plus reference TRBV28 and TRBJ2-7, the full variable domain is DVKVTQSSRYLVKRTGEKVFLECVQDMDHENMFWYRQDPGLGLRLIYFSYDVKMKEKGDIPEGYSVSREKKERFSLILESASTNQTSMYLCATCLRDGTYEQYFGPGTRLTVT.

The CDR3 sequence: CASSFVGGTSYEQYF. CDR3 nucleotides: TGTGCCAGCAGCTTCGTGGGGGGGACCTCCTACGAGCAGTACTTC. V usage is TRBV7-9 and J usage is TRBJ2-7; 7 bases are shared with TRBD2. V trimming: 3 bases; J trimming: 0 bases; junction bases outside the gene matches: 5. The CDR3 loop spans 15 amino acids. Looked up from germline, CDR1 is SEHNR and CDR2 is FQNEAQ (reference sequence).

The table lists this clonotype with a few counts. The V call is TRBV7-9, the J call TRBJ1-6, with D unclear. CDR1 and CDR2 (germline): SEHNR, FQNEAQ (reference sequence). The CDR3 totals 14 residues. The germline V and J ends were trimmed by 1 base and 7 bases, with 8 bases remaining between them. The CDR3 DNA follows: TGTGCCAGCAGCTTAGGGGCAACCAATTCACCCCTCCACTTT. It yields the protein CASSLGATNSPLHF.